These T cell receptor beta chains were read from a single sample in a study of blood T cell repertoires in COVID-19. The repertoire was sequenced with immunoSEQ multiplex PCR; TCRdb's copy has only in-frame clones and lacks some. The data show 30,000 to 35,000 clones, roughly 87% seen once. The sequencing sample was made of peripheral blood. Receptors were obtained from a man older than 75 with acute or convalescent COVID-19. The CDR3 runs from the conserved cysteine through the conserved F or W. Each record gives: CDR3 length, V gene, clone size, J gene, D gene, CDR3 protein, CDR3 DNA. D genes are given only for firm matches. Clone size is shown for a subset of rows, as once, few, many or a class of expanded clone.

15	TRBV5-6	-	TRBJ2-1	TRBD1	CASSPRDRGYNEQFF	TGTGCCAGCAGCCCCCGGGACAGGGGATACAATGAGCAGTTCTTC
14	TRBV30	-	TRBJ2-2	-	CAWRGDQPTGELFF	TGTGCCTGGAGGGGAGACCAACCCACCGGGGAGCTGTTTTTT
15	TRBV5-1	few	TRBJ1-1	TRBD1	CASSPPGQWNSEAFF	TGCGCCAGCAGCCCCCCGGGACAGTGGAACAGTGAAGCTTTCTTT
15	TRBV7-9	-	TRBJ2-3	-	CASSVTTLSGDTQYF	TGTGCCAGCAGCGTCACGACCCTCTCCGGGGATACGCAGTATTTT
16	TRBV2	-	TRBJ1-2	TRBD1	CASSTGGWGANYGYTF	TGTGCCAGCAGCACAGGGGGTTGGGGCGCTAACTATGGCTACACCTTC
16	TRBV15	-	TRBJ2-1	-	CATSRGPASPYNEQFF	TGTGCCACCAGCCGCGGCCCCGCTAGCCCCTACAATGAGCAGTTCTTC
17	TRBV18	-	TRBJ2-1	TRBD2	CASSPGTSGGFYNEQFF	TGTGCCAGCTCACCTGGGACTAGCGGGGGGTTCTACAATGAGCAGTTCTTC
14	TRBV5-1	-	TRBJ2-1	-	CASSSFVGEDEQFF	TGCGCCAGCAGCTCCTTCGTGGGAGAGGATGAGCAGTTCTTC
16	TRBV7-9	-	TRBJ2-7	TRBD2	CASSPSYGGVSYEQYF	TGTGCCAGCAGCCCAAGTTATGGGGGGGTCTCCTACGAGCAGTACTTC
15	TRBV19	-	TRBJ2-2	-	CASRPTGSNTGELFF	TGTGCCAGTAGACCCACAGGTTCGAACACCGGGGAGCTGTTTTTT
14	TRBV6-5	-	TRBJ2-3	-	CASSISRRTDTQYF	TGTGCCAGCAGTATTAGCCGACGCACAGATACGCAGTATTTT
14	TRBV6-5	-	TRBJ1-5	TRBD1	CASNRGQGNQPQHF	TGTGCCAGCAACAGGGGGCAAGGCAATCAGCCCCAGCATTTT
16	TRBV5-1	-	TRBJ2-1	TRBD2	CASSHSSGRPYNEQFF	TGCGCCAGCAGTCACAGCAGCGGGAGGCCCTACAATGAGCAGTTCTTC
14	TRBV6-5	-	TRBJ2-1	TRBD2	CASSRPGGYNEQFF	TGTGCCAGCAGCCGTCCGGGGGGTTACAATGAGCAGTTCTTC
17	TRBV11-2	few	TRBJ2-7	-	CASSLDWGGGIGYEQYF	TGTGCCAGCAGCTTAGATTGGGGAGGGGGGATCGGCTACGAGCAGTACTTC
15	TRBV25-1	-	TRBJ2-5	TRBD2	CASSEWAGEGETQYF	TGTGCCAGCAGTGAATGGGCGGGGGAAGGGGAGACCCAGTACTTC
11	TRBV30	once	TRBJ1-2	-	CAWGSRGFYTF	TGTGCCTGGGGTTCCCGGGGTTTCTACACCTTC
14	TRBV7-9	-	TRBJ2-1	TRBD2	CASSLAQTSWEQFF	TGTGCCAGCAGCTTAGCGCAGACTAGCTGGGAGCAGTTCTTC
14	TRBV27	-	TRBJ1-2	-	CASSLGGGFGGYTF	TGTGCCAGCAGTTTAGGGGGGGGGTTCGGAGGCTACACCTTC
16	TRBV14	few	TRBJ1-4	TRBD1	CASSERTGATNEKLFF	TGTGCCAGCAGTGAAAGGACAGGGGCAACTAATGAAAAACTGTTTTTT
16	TRBV10-3	-	TRBJ2-1	TRBD2	CAIRSTLAGRAGEQFF	TGTGCCATCAGGTCGACCTTAGCAGGGAGGGCGGGTGAGCAGTTCTTC
13	TRBV5-1	-	TRBJ2-5	-	CASRRGTQETQYF	TGCGCCAGCAGGAGGGGGACCCAAGAGACCCAGTACTTC
12	TRBV6-6	-	TRBJ2-3	-	CASSPQADTQYF	TGTGCCAGCAGTCCTCAAGCGGATACGCAGTATTTT
15	TRBV7-9	-	TRBJ2-3	TRBD1	CASSSAGTGFYTQYF	TGTGCCAGCAGCTCGGCCGGGACAGGCTTTTATACGCAGTATTTT
16	TRBV27	-	TRBJ2-7	TRBD1	CASSLYPPGTVKEQYF	TGTGCCAGCAGTTTATACCCCCCCGGGACAGTGAAAGAGCAGTACTTC
17	TRBV24-1	-	TRBJ2-2	TRBD1	CATSDLGDAGGTGELFF	TGTGCCACCAGTGATTTGGGGGACGCAGGGGGCACCGGGGAGCTGTTTTTT
13	TRBV6-5	-	TRBJ1-1	-	CASSSGGNTEAFF	TGTGCCAGCAGTTCGGGGGGTAACACTGAAGCTTTCTTT